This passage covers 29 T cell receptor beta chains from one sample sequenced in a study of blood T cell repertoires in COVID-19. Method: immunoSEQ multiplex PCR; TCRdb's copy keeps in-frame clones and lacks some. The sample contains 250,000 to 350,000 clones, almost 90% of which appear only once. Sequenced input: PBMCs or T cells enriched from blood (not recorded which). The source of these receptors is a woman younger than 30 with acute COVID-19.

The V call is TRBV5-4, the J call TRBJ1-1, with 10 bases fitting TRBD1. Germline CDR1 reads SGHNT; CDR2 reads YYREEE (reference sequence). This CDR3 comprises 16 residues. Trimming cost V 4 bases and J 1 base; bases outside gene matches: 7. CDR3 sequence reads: CASSTDRGLQNTEAFF. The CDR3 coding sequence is TGTGCCAGCAGCACCGACAGGGGGCTTCAGAACACTGAAGCTTTCTTT.

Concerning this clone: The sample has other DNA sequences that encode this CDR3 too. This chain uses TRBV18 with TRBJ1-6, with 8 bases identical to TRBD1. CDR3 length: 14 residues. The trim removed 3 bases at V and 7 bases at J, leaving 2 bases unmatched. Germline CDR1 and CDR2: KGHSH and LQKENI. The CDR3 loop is CASSPGQGNSPLHF. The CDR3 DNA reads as TGTGCCAGCTCACCTGGACAGGGAAATTCACCCCTCCACTTT.

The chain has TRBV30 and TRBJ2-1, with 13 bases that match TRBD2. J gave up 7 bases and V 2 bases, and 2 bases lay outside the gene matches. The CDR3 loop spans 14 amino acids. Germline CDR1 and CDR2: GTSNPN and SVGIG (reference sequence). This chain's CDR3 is CAWSWTSGRNEQFF. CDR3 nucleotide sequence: TGTGCCTGGAGTTGGACTAGCGGGAGAAATGAGCAGTTCTTC.

The CDR3 DNA reads TGTGCCTGGACCTTGGCTCGGGGGTGGAACGGCTACACCTTC. Translated: CAWTLARGWNGYTF. The rearrangement uses TRBV30 and TRBJ1-2, with D perhaps matching TRBD1 (5 bases). The length of the CDR3 is 14 residues. Trimming left V 4 bases short and J 8 bases short, with 20 bases between. Germline V gene sequence: CDR1 GTSNPN, CDR2 SVGIG (reference sequence).

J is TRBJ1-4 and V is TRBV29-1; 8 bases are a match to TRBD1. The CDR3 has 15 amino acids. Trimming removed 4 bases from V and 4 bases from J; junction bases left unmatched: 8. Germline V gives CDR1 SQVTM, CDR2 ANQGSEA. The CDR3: CSVVGSGGNNEKLFF. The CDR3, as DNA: TGCAGCGTTGTAGGATCAGGGGGCAATAATGAAAAACTGTTTTTT.

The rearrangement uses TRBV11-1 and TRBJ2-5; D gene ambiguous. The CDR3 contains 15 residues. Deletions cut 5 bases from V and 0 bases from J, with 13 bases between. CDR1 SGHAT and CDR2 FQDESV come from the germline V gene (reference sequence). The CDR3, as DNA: TGTGCCAGCAGCCCAAAAAGACACTACCAAGAGACCCAGTACTTC. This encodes CASSPKRHYQETQYF.

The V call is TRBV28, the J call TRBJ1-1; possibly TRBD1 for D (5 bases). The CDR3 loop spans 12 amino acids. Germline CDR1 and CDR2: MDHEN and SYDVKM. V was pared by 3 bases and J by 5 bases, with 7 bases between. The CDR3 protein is CASSLEGTEAFF. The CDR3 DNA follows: TGTGCCAGCAGTTTGGAGGGGACTGAAGCTTTCTTT. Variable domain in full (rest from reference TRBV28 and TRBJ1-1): DVKVTQSSRYLVKRTGEKVFLECVQDMDHENMFWYRQDPGLGLRLIYFSYDVKMKEKGDIPEGYSVSREKKERFSLILESASTNQTSMYLCASSLEGTEAFFGQGTRLTVV.

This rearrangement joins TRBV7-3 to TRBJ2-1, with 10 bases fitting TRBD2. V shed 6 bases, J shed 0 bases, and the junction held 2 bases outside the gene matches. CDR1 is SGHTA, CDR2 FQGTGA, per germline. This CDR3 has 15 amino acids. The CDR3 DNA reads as TGTGCCAGCAGACCTAGCGGGAGCTCCTACAATGAGCAGTTCTTC. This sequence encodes CASRPSGSSYNEQFF.

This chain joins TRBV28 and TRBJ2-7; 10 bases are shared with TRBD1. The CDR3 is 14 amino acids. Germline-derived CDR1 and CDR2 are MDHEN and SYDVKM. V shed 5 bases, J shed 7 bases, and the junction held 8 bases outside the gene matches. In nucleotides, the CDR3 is TGTGCCAGCAGTACGGGACAGGGGACAGGGGAGCAGTACTTC. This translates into CASSTGQGTGEQYF.

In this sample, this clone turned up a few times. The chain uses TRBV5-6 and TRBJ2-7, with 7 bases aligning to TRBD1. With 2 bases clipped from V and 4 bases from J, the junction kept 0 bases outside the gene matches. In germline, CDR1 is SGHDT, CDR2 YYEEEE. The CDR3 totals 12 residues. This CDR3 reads CASSLQGYEQYF. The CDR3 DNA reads TGTGCCAGCAGCTTACAGGGGTACGAGCAGTACTTC. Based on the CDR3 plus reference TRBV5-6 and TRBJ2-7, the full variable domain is DAGVTQSPTHLIKTRGQQVTLRCSPKSGHDTVSWYQQALGQGPQFIFQYYEEEERQRGNFPDRFSGHQFPNYSSELNVNALLLGDSALYLCASSLQGYEQYFGPGTRLTVT.

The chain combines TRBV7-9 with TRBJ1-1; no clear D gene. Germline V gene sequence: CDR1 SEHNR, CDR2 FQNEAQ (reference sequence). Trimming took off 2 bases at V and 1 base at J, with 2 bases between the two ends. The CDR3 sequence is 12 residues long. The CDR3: CASSLQNTEAFF. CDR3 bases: TGTGCCAGCAGCTTACAGAACACTGAAGCTTTCTTT.

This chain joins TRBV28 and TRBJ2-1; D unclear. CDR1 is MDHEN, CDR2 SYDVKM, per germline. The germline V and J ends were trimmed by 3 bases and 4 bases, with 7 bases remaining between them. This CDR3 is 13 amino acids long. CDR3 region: CASSFRQYNEQFF. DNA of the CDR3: TGTGCCAGCAGTTTCAGGCAGTACAATGAGCAGTTCTTC.

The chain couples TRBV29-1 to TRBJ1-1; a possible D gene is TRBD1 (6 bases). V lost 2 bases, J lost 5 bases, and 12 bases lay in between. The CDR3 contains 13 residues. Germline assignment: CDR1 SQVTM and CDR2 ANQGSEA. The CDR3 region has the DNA TGCAGCGTTGAATACAGGGAAAAGACTGAAGCTTTCTTT. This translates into CSVEYREKTEAFF. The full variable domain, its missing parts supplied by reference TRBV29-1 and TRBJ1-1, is SAVISQKPSRDICQRGTSLTIQCQVDSQVTMMFWYRQQPGQSLTLIATANQGSEATYESGFVIDKFPISRPNLTFSTLTVSNMSPEDSSIYLCSVEYREKTEAFFGQGTRLTVV.

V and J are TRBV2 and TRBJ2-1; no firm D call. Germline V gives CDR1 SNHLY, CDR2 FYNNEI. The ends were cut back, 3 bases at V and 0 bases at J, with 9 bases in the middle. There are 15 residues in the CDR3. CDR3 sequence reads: CASSEELSSYNEQFF. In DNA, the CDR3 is TGTGCCAGCAGTGAGGAGCTTAGCTCCTACAATGAGCAGTTCTTC.

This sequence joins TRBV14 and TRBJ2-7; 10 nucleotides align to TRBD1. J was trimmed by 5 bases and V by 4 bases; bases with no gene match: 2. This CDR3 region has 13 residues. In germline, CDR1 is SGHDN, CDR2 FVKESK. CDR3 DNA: TGTGCCAGCAGCCGGGACAGGGGTCACGAGCAGTACTTC. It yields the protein CASSRDRGHEQYF.

CDR3 region: CSFSTDTQYF. In DNA form, the CDR3 reads TGCAGCTTCTCCACAGATACGCAGTATTTT. The chain has TRBV29-1 and TRBJ2-3, with D unclear. The CDR3 consists of 10 residues. Trimming pared 8 bases from V and 2 bases from J, leaving 5 bases between. CDR1 is SQVTM and CDR2 is ANQGSEA in the germline V gene.

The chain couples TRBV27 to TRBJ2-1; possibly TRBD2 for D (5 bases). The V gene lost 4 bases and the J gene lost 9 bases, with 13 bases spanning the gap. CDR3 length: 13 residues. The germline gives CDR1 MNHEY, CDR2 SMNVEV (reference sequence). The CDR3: CASSSLLEPEQFF. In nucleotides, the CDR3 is TGTGCCAGCAGTTCCTTACTAGAACCTGAGCAGTTCTTC.

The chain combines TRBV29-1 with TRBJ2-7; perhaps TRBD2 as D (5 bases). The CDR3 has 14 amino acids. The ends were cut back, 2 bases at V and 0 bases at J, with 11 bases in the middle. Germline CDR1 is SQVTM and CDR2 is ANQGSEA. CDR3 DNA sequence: TGCAGCGTTGAAATGAGAGGGAGCTCCTACGAGCAGTACTTC. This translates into CSVEMRGSSYEQYF.

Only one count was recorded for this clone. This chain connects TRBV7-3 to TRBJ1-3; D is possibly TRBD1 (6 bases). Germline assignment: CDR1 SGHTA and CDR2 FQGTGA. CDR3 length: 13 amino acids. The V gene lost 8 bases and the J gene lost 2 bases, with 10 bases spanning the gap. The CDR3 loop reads CASSGGPGNTIYF. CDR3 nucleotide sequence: TGTGCCAGCTCCGGGGGGCCTGGAAACACCATATATTTT.

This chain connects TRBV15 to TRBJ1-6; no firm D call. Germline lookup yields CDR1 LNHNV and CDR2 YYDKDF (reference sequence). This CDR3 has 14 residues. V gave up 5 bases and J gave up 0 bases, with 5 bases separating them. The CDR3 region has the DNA TGTGCCACCAGCGCGAGCTCCTATAATTCACCCCTCCACTTT. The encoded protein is CATSASSYNSPLHF.

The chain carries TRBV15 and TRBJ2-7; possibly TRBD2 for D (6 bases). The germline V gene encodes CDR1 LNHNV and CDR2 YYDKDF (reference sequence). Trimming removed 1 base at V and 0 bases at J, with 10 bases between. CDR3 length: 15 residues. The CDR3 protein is CATSRGGTGSYEQYF. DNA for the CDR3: TGTGCCACCAGCAGAGGTGGGACTGGCTCCTACGAGCAGTACTTC.

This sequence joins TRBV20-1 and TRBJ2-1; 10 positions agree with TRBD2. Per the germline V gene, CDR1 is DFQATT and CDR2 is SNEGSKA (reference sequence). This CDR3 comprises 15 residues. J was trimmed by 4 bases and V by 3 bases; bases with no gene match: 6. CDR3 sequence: CSASMGLARYNEQFF. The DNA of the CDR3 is TGCAGTGCTAGTATGGGACTAGCGCGGTACAATGAGCAGTTCTTC.

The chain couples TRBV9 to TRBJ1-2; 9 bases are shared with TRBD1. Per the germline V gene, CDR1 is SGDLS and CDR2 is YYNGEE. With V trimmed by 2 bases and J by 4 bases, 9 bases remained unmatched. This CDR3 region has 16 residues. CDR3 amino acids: CASSVGTGYESYGYTF. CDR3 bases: TGTGCCAGCAGCGTCGGGACAGGGTACGAGTCCTATGGCTACACCTTC.

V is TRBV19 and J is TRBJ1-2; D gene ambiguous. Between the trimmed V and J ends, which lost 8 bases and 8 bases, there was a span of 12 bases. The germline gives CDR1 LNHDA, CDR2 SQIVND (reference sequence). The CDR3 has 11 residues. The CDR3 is CASGYRGGYTF. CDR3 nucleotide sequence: TGTGCCAGTGGCTACCGCGGGGGCTACACCTTC. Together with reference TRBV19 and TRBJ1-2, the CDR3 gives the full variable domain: DGGITQSPKYLFRKEGQNVTLSCEQNLNHDAMYWYRQDPGQGLRLIYYSQIVNDFQKGDIAEGYSVSREKKESFPLTVTSAQKNPTAFYLCASGYRGGYTFGSGTRLTVV.

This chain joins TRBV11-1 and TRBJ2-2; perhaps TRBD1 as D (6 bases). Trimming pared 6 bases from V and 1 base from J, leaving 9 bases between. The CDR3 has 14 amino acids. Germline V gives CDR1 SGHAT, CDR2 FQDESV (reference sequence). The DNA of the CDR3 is TGTGCCAGCAGGGAACAGGGGAACACCGGGGAGCTGTTTTTT. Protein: CASREQGNTGELFF.

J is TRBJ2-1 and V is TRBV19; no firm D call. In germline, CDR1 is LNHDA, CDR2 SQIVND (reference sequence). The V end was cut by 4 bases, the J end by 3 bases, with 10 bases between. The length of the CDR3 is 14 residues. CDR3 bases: TGTGCCAGTAGTACTTTCGCTAGCTACAATGAGCAGTTCTTC. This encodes CASSTFASYNEQFF. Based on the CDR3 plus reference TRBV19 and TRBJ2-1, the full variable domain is DGGITQSPKYLFRKEGQNVTLSCEQNLNHDAMYWYRQDPGQGLRLIYYSQIVNDFQKGDIAEGYSVSREKKESFPLTVTSAQKNPTAFYLCASSTFASYNEQFFGPGTRLTVL.

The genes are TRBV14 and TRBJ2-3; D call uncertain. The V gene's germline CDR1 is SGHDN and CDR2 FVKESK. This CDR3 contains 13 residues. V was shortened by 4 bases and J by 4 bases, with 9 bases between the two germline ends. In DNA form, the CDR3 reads TGTGCCAGCAGCCCCTCAGGCCCAGATACGCAGTATTTT. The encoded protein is CASSPSGPDTQYF. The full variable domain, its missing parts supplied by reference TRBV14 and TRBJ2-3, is EAGVTQFPSHSVIEKGQTVTLRCDPISGHDNLYWYRRVMGKEIKFLLHFVKESKQDESGMPNNRFLAERTGGTYSTLKVQPAELEDSGVYFCASSPSGPDTQYFGPGTRLTVL.

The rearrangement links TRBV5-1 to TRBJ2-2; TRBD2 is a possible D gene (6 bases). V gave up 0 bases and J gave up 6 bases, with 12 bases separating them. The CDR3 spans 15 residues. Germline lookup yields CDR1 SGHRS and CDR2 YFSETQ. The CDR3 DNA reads TGCGCCAGCAGCTTGGTGGGACTCGAGCCCGGGGAGCTGTTTTTT. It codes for CASSLVGLEPGELFF.

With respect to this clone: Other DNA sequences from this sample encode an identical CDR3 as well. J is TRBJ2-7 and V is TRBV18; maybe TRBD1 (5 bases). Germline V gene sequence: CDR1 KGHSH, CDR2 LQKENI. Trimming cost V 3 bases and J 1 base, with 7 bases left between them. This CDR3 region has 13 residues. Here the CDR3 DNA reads TGTGCCAGCTCACCGACAGCTTCCTACGAGCAGTACTTC. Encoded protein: CASSPTASYEQYF.